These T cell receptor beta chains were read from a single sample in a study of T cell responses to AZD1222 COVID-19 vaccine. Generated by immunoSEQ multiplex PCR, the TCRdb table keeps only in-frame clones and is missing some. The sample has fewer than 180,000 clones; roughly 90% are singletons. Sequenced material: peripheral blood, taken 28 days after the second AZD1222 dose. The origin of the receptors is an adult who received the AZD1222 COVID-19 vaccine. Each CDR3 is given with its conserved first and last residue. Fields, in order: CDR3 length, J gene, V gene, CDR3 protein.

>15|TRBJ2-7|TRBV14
CASSLGQQRRSEQYF
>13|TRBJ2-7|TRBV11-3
CASSIEGTYEQYF
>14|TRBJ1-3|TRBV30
CAWTPALSGNTIYF
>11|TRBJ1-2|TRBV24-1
CATSENDGYTF
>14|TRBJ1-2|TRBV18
CASSAPGMDYGYTF
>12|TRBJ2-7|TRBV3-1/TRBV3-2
CASSDRAYEQYF
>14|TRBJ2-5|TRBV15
CATSRREPKETQYF
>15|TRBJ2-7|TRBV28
CASSPPAGPSYEQYF
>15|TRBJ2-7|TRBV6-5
CASTFGTPDPYEQYF
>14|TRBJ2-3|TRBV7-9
CASRGAASTDTQYF
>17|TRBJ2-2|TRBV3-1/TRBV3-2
CASSHEGLAGRTGELFF
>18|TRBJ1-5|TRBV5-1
CASILGPNPAYSNQPQHF
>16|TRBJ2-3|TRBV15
CATSRDQSRGSDTQYF
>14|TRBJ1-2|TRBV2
CASSYRAESYGYTF